The present T cell receptor (beta chain) was sequenced within a study of CD8+CD57+ T cells in acquired aplastic anemia. Study details: Healthy donors gave roughly 9.9 million reads on average for CD4+ cells. Findings and limits, study-wide: In common between the patients and the controls were some 29 CD8+ CDR3 sequences.

This clonotype is labeled as medium-sized. The antigen is undetermined. Genomic DNA was employed as the template in profiling TCR beta VDJ and CDR3. MiXCR, run by TCRdb on the reads, gives a single entry per CDR3 protein. Among 55,000 to 80,000 distinct CDR3 sequences listed, under 65% were seen once. The sequenced material came from sorted CD4+, CD8+, or CD8+CD57+ T cells (not recorded which) from PBMCs. The receptor was isolated from a human donor in good health, serving as a control.

CDR3 DNA sequence: TGTGCCAGCAGTGAAGCTCGAGGACCCTACTACGAGCAGTACTTC. This translates into CASSEARGPYYEQYF. The rearrangement uses TRBV2 and TRBJ2-7; D unclear. Trimming took 0 bases from V and 3 from J, leaving 12 bases between them. The CDR3 is 15 amino acids. Germline V gives CDR1 SNHLY, CDR2 FYNNEI.